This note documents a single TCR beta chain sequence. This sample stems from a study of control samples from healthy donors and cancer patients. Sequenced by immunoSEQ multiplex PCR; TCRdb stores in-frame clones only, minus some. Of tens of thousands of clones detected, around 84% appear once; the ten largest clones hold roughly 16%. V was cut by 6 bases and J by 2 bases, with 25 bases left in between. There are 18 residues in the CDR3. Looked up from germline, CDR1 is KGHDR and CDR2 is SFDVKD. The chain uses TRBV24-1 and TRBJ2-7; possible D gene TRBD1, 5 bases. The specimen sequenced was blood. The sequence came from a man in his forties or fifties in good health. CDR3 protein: CATSLPRQGVELPYEQYF. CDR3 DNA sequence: TGTGCCACCAGTCTCCCACGGCAGGGTGTCGAACTTCCCTACGAGCAGTACTTC.